The entry that follows covers one T cell receptor beta chain sequence. The data were obtained in a study of blood T cell repertoires in COVID-19. As for the study in general: PBMCs, B-cell-depleted T cells, or T cells were the source of the cDNA or gDNA that made up the material.

This CDR3 has 13 residues. Trimming removed 11 bases at V and 4 bases at J, with 14 bases between. The germline gives CDR1 LNHDA, CDR2 SQIVND (reference sequence). Authors' analysis steps: Amplified reference gene primers provided the basis for estimating nucleated cell counts. The method was immunoSEQ multiplex PCR; TCRdb's version includes in-frame clones alone and lacks a portion of them. That table supplies the V and J calls and clone size; D and trimming were determined from the DNA. The sample lists roughly 200,000 clones, roughly 86% occurring once. Material for sequencing was peripheral blood. The receptor was derived from a woman aged 25 to 39 with active or convalescent COVID-19. The rearrangement uses TRBV19 and TRBJ2-2, with a weak D call TRBD2 (6 bases). The CDR3 is CAASLGGTGELFF. CDR3 in DNA: TGTGCCGCCTCGTTGGGAGGCACCGGGGAGCTGTTTTTT.